The 31 T cell receptor beta chains below all came from one sample that was sequenced in a study of shared clonotypes between healthy human individuals. Measured with immunoSEQ multiplex PCR; TCRdb has only the in-frame clones, and not every one. The sample has 550,000 to 800,000 clones; about 92% are singletons. The sequenced material came from memory CD8+ T cells from PBMCs. Subset indicated: CD45RO+ cells pooled with CCR7-negative TemRA cells. These receptors all stem from a man aged 18 to 35 in good health. Some clones in this sample may be carry-over from other donors' samples.

V usage is TRBV6-5 and J usage is TRBJ2-1; a possible D gene is TRBD1 (6 bases). Germline V gives CDR1 MNHEY, CDR2 SVGAGI. Trimming pared 5 bases from V and 2 bases from J, leaving 13 bases between. The CDR3 consists of 15 residues. CDR3 coding DNA: TGTGCCAGCAGTCAGGACAGAACCACCTACAATGAGCAGTTCTTC. Translating it yields CASSQDRTTYNEQFF.

The chain couples TRBV7-9 to TRBJ2-7, with a possible D match to TRBD2 (6 bases). The CDR3 is 16 residues long. Germline loops: CDR1 SEHNR, CDR2 FQNEAQ (reference sequence). V was trimmed by 5 bases and J by 0 bases, leaving 17 bases between them. The CDR3 bases are TGTGCCAGCAGCCTCCCCCGGGACTCCGTCTCCTACGAGCAGTACTTC. Amino acids: CASSLPRDSVSYEQYF.

This rearrangement joins TRBV28 to TRBJ1-5; D call uncertain. Trimming left V 5 bases short and J 7 bases short, with 18 bases between. The germline CDR1 and CDR2 sequences are MDHEN and SYDVKM. The CDR3 extends over 15 amino acids. The CDR3 loop reads CASSHQPMDGQPQHF. The CDR3 nucleotides read TGTGCCAGCAGTCACCAACCGATGGACGGGCAGCCCCAGCATTTT.

This clone has only one observation. V and J are TRBV27 and TRBJ2-7; D perhaps matches TRBD2 (6 bases). Trimming stripped 3 bases from V and 4 bases from J, with 13 bases between. This CDR3 comprises 14 residues. Germline assignment: CDR1 MNHEY and CDR2 SMNVEV (reference sequence). CDR3 sequence: CASSFSGLQYEQYF. DNA of the CDR3: TGTGCCAGCAGTTTCTCGGGACTCCAATACGAGCAGTACTTC.

The chain carries TRBV15 and TRBJ2-3; 7 bases fit TRBD2. The CDR3 extends over 17 amino acids. V lost 0 bases and J lost 2; bases outside the gene matches: 8. The V gene's germline CDR1 is LNHNV and CDR2 YYDKDF (reference sequence). The CDR3 protein is CATSRDLLAKTTDTQYF. As DNA, the CDR3 is TGTGCCACCAGCAGAGACCTACTAGCGAAAACCACAGATACGCAGTATTTT.

On this clone itself: A read error may account for a junction end that differs from germline. The V and J genes are TRBV6-1 and TRBJ2-6, with a tentative D call TRBD2 (7 bases). The CDR3 is 16 amino acids. Germline V gives CDR1 MNHNS, CDR2 SASEGT. Here the CDR3 reads CASREPAGAGANALTF. The CDR3 DNA sequence: TGTGCCAGCAGGGAACCGGCGGGGGCTGGGGCCAACGCCCTGACTTTC.

The chain recombines TRBV7-9 with TRBJ2-1; perhaps D is TRBD1 or TRBD2 (5 bases each). This CDR3 comprises 17 residues. V was shortened by 10 bases and J by 0 bases, with 22 bases between the two germline ends. Germline V gene data show CDR1 as SEHNR and CDR2 as FQNEAQ (reference sequence). The CDR3 here is CATLGPWDRVSYNEQFF. The CDR3, as DNA: TGTGCCACCTTGGGCCCCTGGGACCGGGTCTCCTACAATGAGCAGTTCTTC. The full variable domain, in which reference TRBV7-9 and TRBJ2-1 provide the parts outside the CDR3, is DTGVSQNPRHKITKRGQNVTFRCDPISEHNRLYWYRQTLGQGPEFLTYFQNEAQLEKSRLLSDRFSAERPKGSFSTLEIQRTEQGDSAMYLCATLGPWDRVSYNEQFFGPGTRLTVL.

The CDR3 region is CASSSGIGDTGELFF. For the CDR3, the DNA is TGTGCCAGCTCGTCGGGGATCGGCGACACCGGGGAGCTGTTTTTT. This chain joins TRBV11-2 and TRBJ2-2, with D possibly being TRBD2 (5 bases). Deletions cut 8 bases from V and 3 bases from J, with 16 bases between. The CDR3 covers 15 residues. CDR1 is SGHAT, CDR2 FQNNGV, per germline.

The V call is TRBV9, the J call TRBJ2-3; D tentatively reads TRBD1 or TRBD2 (6 bases each). Trimming left V 3 bases short and J 4 bases short, with 21 bases between. The CDR3 length is 17 residues. CDR1 and CDR2 (germline): SGDLS, YYNGEE. Here the CDR3 reads CASSAVSGDTGADTQYF. The CDR3 nucleotides are TGTGCCAGCAGCGCTGTGTCGGGGGACACGGGAGCAGATACGCAGTATTTT.

The J gene is TRBJ1-5, the V gene TRBV18, with D possibly TRBD1 on 6 matching bases. Germline lookup yields CDR1 KGHSH and CDR2 LQKENI. The CDR3 contains 16 residues. Trimming pared 6 bases from V and 2 bases from J, leaving 17 bases between. CDR3 loop: CASSPGGGQGNQPQHF. The CDR3 region has the DNA TGTGCCAGCTCCCCCGGAGGGGGGCAGGGCAATCAGCCCCAGCATTTT.

This chain joins TRBV5-1 and TRBJ2-2; no clear D. V was shortened by 1 base and J by 5 bases, with 9 bases between the two germline ends. Per germline, CDR1 SGHRS and CDR2 YFSETQ. CDR3 length: 14 amino acids. This CDR3 reads CASSLRTVTGELFF. The CDR3 DNA follows: TGCGCCAGCAGCTTGCGGACGGTGACCGGGGAGCTGTTTTTT. Together with reference TRBV5-1 and TRBJ2-2, the CDR3 gives the full variable domain: KAGVTQTPRYLIKTRGQQVTLSCSPISGHRSVSWYQQTPGQGLQFLFEYFSETQRNKGNFPGRFSGRQFSNSRSEMNVSTLELGDSALYLCASSLRTVTGELFFGEGSRLTVL.

As regards this clone: Different DNA sequences within this sample yield the same CDR3. J is TRBJ1-1 and V is TRBV6-5, with D possibly TRBD1 on 5 matching bases. This CDR3 spans 12 amino acids. Germline V gene sequence: CDR1 MNHEY, CDR2 SVGAGI. V gave up 8 bases and J gave up 4 bases, with 11 bases separating them. The CDR3 DNA sequence: TGTGCCAGCTCACCAGGGCTCACTGAAGCTTTCTTT. This translates into CASSPGLTEAFF.

The gene calls are TRBV28 and TRBJ2-7; unclear D gene. This CDR3 is 14 amino acids long. V was clipped by 8 bases and J by 2 bases, with 16 bases between them. Germline lookup yields CDR1 MDHEN and CDR2 SYDVKM. In nucleotides, the CDR3 is TGTGCCAGCTCCCCCTTGGCAGTTACCTACGAGCAGTACTTC. It specifies CASSPLAVTYEQYF.

V usage is TRBV27 and J usage is TRBJ1-5; TRBD1 is a possible D gene (6 bases). Trimming cost V 5 bases and J 2 bases, with 13 bases left between them. The CDR3 has 15 residues. Germline lookup yields CDR1 MNHEY and CDR2 SMNVEV (reference sequence). In DNA form, the CDR3 reads TGTGCCAGCAGTGGGGCGGGGGCGGGCAATCAGCCCCAGCATTTT. This sequence encodes CASSGAGAGNQPQHF.

The gene calls are TRBV6-6 and TRBJ1-5; TRBD1 matches 12 bases. CDR3 size: 15 residues. The V gene end was trimmed by 5 bases and the J gene end by 3 bases; junction bases not matched to a gene: 2. Germline-derived CDR1 and CDR2 are MNHNY and SVGAGI (reference sequence). DNA for the CDR3: TGTGCCAGCAGTAGGGACAGGGGGCACAATCAGCCCCAGCATTTT. Protein: CASSRDRGHNQPQHF.

The rearrangement links TRBV10-1 to TRBJ2-3; the match to TRBD2 covers 8 bases. Germline trimming cut 8 bases from V and 4 bases from J; bases unmatched to any gene: 8. This CDR3 spans 14 amino acids. Germline V gene data show CDR1 as WNHNN and CDR2 as SYGVQD (reference sequence). The CDR3 coding sequence is TGCGCCAGCGACAGCGGGAGTGGAGCAGATACGCAGTATTTT. Encoded protein: CASDSGSGADTQYF.

A few counts support this clone. The rearrangement joins TRBV9 to TRBJ2-7; TRBD2 agrees at 12 bases. The V gene end was trimmed by 3 bases and the J gene end by 2 bases; junction bases not matched to a gene: 0. Germline CDR1 SGDLS, CDR2 YYNGEE. The CDR3 totals 14 residues. The CDR3 DNA sequence: TGTGCCAGCAGCGCTAGCGGGAGGGCCTACGAGCAGTACTTC. Its protein is CASSASGRAYEQYF.

The chain combines TRBV7-8 with TRBJ2-7, with D maybe TRBD2 (6 bases). This CDR3 comprises 15 residues. Germline V gene lookup returns CDR1 SGHVS and CDR2 FQNEAQ. V lost 4 bases to trimming and J lost 5 bases, with 18 bases between them. CDR3 coding DNA: TGTGCCAGCAGCTATTCACCCCGGGGGAGCCACGAGCAGTACTTC. Its protein is CASSYSPRGSHEQYF. Using reference TRBV7-8 and TRBJ2-7 for the parts outside the CDR3, the full variable domain is GAGVSQSPRYKVAKRGQDVALRCDPISGHVSLFWYQQALGQGPEFLTYFQNEAQLDKSGLPSDRFFAERPEGSVSTLKIQRTQQEDSAVYLCASSYSPRGSHEQYFGPGTRLTVT.

The chain recombines TRBV10-2 with TRBJ2-7; 9 nucleotides agree with TRBD1. Looked up from germline, CDR1 is WSHSY and CDR2 is SAAADI. J gave up 4 bases and V 6 bases, and 10 bases lay outside the gene matches. The CDR3 covers 15 residues. The CDR3 DNA is TGCGCCAGCAGACAACGACAGGGGGGATCGTACGAGCAGTACTTC. It specifies CASRQRQGGSYEQYF.

This chain links TRBV19 with TRBJ1-1, with D possibly matching TRBD1 (5 bases). The V end lost 5 bases, the J end lost 6 bases, and 25 bases lay between the germline ends. CDR3 length: 17 residues. Germline V gene lookup returns CDR1 LNHDA and CDR2 SQIVND (reference sequence). Written as DNA, the CDR3 is TGTGCCAGTAGTTGGGTTTCGGGGCGACTCCGGGGCCCTGAAGCTTTCTTT. This translates into CASSWVSGRLRGPEAFF. Combining the CDR3 with reference TRBV19 and TRBJ1-1 gives the whole variable domain DGGITQSPKYLFRKEGQNVTLSCEQNLNHDAMYWYRQDPGQGLRLIYYSQIVNDFQKGDIAEGYSVSREKKESFPLTVTSAQKNPTAFYLCASSWVSGRLRGPEAFFGQGTRLTVV.

This chain connects TRBV27 to TRBJ2-1; 11 bases line up with TRBD2. The trim removed 6 bases at V and 10 bases at J, leaving 14 bases unmatched. Germline values: CDR1 MNHEY, CDR2 SMNVEV (reference sequence). CDR3 length: 16 amino acids. The CDR3, as DNA: TGTGCCAGCAGCTCCCCTCTAGCGGGAGGATCCTTCGAGCAGTTCTTC. This codes for CASSSPLAGGSFEQFF.

This clone was picked up a small number of times. Other nucleotide sequences in the sample specify the same CDR3. This sequence joins TRBV28 and TRBJ2-7; D is tentatively TRBD1 or TRBD2 (7 bases each). V was clipped by 4 bases and J by 2 bases, with 15 bases between them. The CDR3 runs 15 residues. Germline V lookup: CDR1 MDHEN, CDR2 SYDVKM. The DNA of the CDR3 is TGTGCCAGCAGTTACGGGCAGGGGGGGACCTACGAGCAGTACTTC. As protein: CASSYGQGGTYEQYF.

V is TRBV28 and J is TRBJ2-7; D uncertain. Germline-derived CDR1 and CDR2 are MDHEN and SYDVKM. The CDR3 extends over 16 amino acids. V was cut by 3 bases and J by 2 bases, with 17 bases left in between. CDR3 nucleotides: TGTGCCAGCAGTTTGTACGGGCCTGAAGGGACCTACGAGCAGTACTTC. Translated, it gives CASSLYGPEGTYEQYF.

CDR3 region: CASSTMDRYRDTQYF. The CDR3 DNA sequence: TGTGCCAGTAGTACAATGGACAGGTACAGAGATACGCAGTATTTT. V is TRBV19 and J is TRBJ2-3; 7 bases are a match to TRBD1. Germline trimming cut 4 bases from V and 5 bases from J; bases unmatched to any gene: 9. This CDR3 contains 15 residues. Germline V CDR1 and CDR2: LNHDA, SQIVND (reference sequence).

This chain links TRBV11-2 with TRBJ2-7; tentative D call: TRBD2 (6 bases). V lost 5 bases to trimming and J lost 3 bases, with 11 bases between them. CDR3 size: 13 residues. Germline assignment: CDR1 SGHAT and CDR2 FQNNGV. This CDR3 reads CASSPGLSYEQYF. The CDR3 region has the DNA TGTGCCAGCAGCCCGGGACTGAGCTACGAGCAGTACTTC.

The rearrangement joins TRBV29-1 to TRBJ1-2; D unclear. There are 12 residues in the CDR3. V lost 7 bases and J 2 bases, leaving 11 bases between the germline ends. The germline CDR1 and CDR2 sequences are SQVTM and ANQGSEA. CDR3 sequence reads: CSAILENYGYTF. DNA for the CDR3: TGCAGCGCAATTCTGGAAAACTATGGCTACACCTTC.

V is TRBV11-2 and J is TRBJ2-7, with D uncertain. Trimming pared 0 bases from V and 4 bases from J, leaving 10 bases between. CDR1 and CDR2 from the germline V gene are SGHAT and FQNNGV. The CDR3 length is 14 residues. The DNA of the CDR3 is TGTGCCAGCAGCTTAGATATCTCGTTTTACGAGCAGTACTTC. As protein: CASSLDISFYEQYF.

The rearrangement uses TRBV29-1 and TRBJ2-1; 12 bases map to TRBD2. The CDR3 is 16 amino acids. The V and J ends lost 1 base and 7 bases, in that order; junction bases with no gene match: 8. CDR1 and CDR2 from the germline V gene are SQVTM and ANQGSEA. The CDR3 here is CSVEGLAGARLNEQFF. In DNA form, the CDR3 reads TGCAGCGTTGAAGGACTAGCGGGAGCAAGATTGAATGAGCAGTTCTTC.

V gene TRBV28 combines with J gene TRBJ1-6, with D unresolved. V gave up 5 bases and J gave up 4 bases, with 15 bases separating them. Looked up from germline, CDR1 is MDHEN and CDR2 is SYDVKM. This CDR3 region has 16 residues. The CDR3 DNA sequence: TGTGCCAGCAGTCCTCCACGGGCGACTTATAATTCACCCCTCCACTTT. Translation gives CASSPPRATYNSPLHF.

J is TRBJ1-2 and V is TRBV30; 11 bases line up with TRBD1. Looked up from germline, CDR1 is GTSNPN and CDR2 is SVGIG (reference sequence). Trimming cost V 3 bases and J 5 bases; bases outside gene matches: 2. The CDR3 is 13 amino acids. The DNA of the CDR3 is TGTGCCTGGAGGGACAGGGGGCAATATGGCTACACCTTC. Residues: CAWRDRGQYGYTF.

This chain links TRBV5-5 with TRBJ2-3; D is unclear. Germline loops: CDR1 SGHKS, CDR2 YYEKEE (reference sequence). This CDR3 spans 13 amino acids. V was trimmed by 0 bases and J by 6 bases, leaving 8 bases between them. The CDR3 is CASSLVQFDTQYF. DNA for the CDR3: TGTGCCAGCAGCTTGGTTCAGTTCGATACGCAGTATTTT.